One sample yielded the 32 T cell receptor beta chains listed below, sequenced in a study of long-term antiretroviral therapy in people with HIV. Researchers ran immunoSEQ v3.0 at survey level. TCRdb's table, derived via immunoSEQ multiplex PCR, lists solely in-frame clones and lacks some. The table has fewer than 15,000 clones, approximately 83% seen once. The starting material was unsorted PBMCs, obtained 3.4 years after starting antiretroviral therapy. Every receptor here comes from a man aged 40-55 years with HIV.

The gene calls are TRBV7-2 and TRBJ2-3; tentative D call: TRBD1 (5 bases). CDR1 and CDR2 from the germline V gene are SGHTA and FQGNSA. Trimming left V 3 bases short and J 0 bases short, with 13 bases between. The CDR3 loop spans 16 amino acids. The CDR3 sequence is CASSFQGSLSTDTQYF. In nucleotides, the CDR3 is TGTGCCAGCAGCTTCCAGGGAAGTCTTAGCACAGATACGCAGTATTTT. The whole variable domain, remainder taken from reference TRBV7-2 and TRBJ2-3, is GAGVSQSPSNKVTEKGKDVELRCDPISGHTALYWYRQSLGQGLEFLIYFQGNSAPDKSGLPSDRFSAERTGGSVSTLTIQRTQQEDSAVYLCASSFQGSLSTDTQYFGPGTRLTVL.

The chain is built from TRBV7-6 and TRBJ1-1; no reliable D call. CDR3 length: 15 amino acids. CDR1 SGHVS and CDR2 FNYEAQ come from the germline V gene. Trimming removed 5 bases from V and 7 bases from J, with 20 bases in between. CDR3 loop: CASSPQDGRIGEAFF. CDR3 DNA sequence: TGTGCCAGCAGCCCTCAGGACGGGAGGATCGGTGAAGCTTTCTTT. Combining the CDR3 with reference TRBV7-6 and TRBJ1-1 gives the whole variable domain GAGVSQSPRYKVTKRGQDVALRCDPISGHVSLYWYRQALGQGPEFLTYFNYEAQQDKSGLPNDRFSAERPEGSISTLTIQRTEQRDSAMYRCASSPQDGRIGEAFFGQGTRLTVV.

V and J are TRBV7-3 and TRBJ1-1, with 7 nucleotides matching TRBD1. J was trimmed by 6 bases and V by 5 bases; bases with no gene match: 9. This CDR3 has 14 amino acids. The V gene's germline CDR1 is SGHTA and CDR2 FQGTGA. The DNA for the CDR3 is TGTGCCAGCAGCAAACAGGGGCTTGTATCTGAAGCTTTCTTT. Its translation: CASSKQGLVSEAFF.

The V call is TRBV7-9, the J call TRBJ1-2, with 8 bases lining up with TRBD1. CDR1 and CDR2 from the germline V gene are SEHNR and FQNEAQ (reference sequence). V was clipped by 1 base and J by 6 bases; unmatched bases: 4. The CDR3 is 14 residues long. CDR3 DNA: TGTGCCAGCAGCTTAGACAGGGGGGCCGATGGCTACACCTTC. The encoded protein is CASSLDRGADGYTF.

This chain uses TRBV19 with TRBJ2-7, with a possible D match to TRBD2 (6 bases). The V end was cut by 5 bases, the J end by 1 base, with 12 bases between. CDR3 size: 14 residues. Germline V gives CDR1 LNHDA, CDR2 SQIVND (reference sequence). CDR3 sequence (DNA): TGTGCCAGTAGTCACCGGGGGTTATCCTACGAGCAGTACTTC. It yields the protein CASSHRGLSYEQYF. Using reference TRBV19 and TRBJ2-7 for the parts outside the CDR3, the full variable domain is DGGITQSPKYLFRKEGQNVTLSCEQNLNHDAMYWYRQDPGQGLRLIYYSQIVNDFQKGDIAEGYSVSREKKESFPLTVTSAQKNPTAFYLCASSHRGLSYEQYFGPGTRLTVT.

V and J are TRBV5-6 and TRBJ2-3; 7 bases are shared with TRBD1. Germline values: CDR1 SGHDT, CDR2 YYEEEE. The V segment lost 4 bases and the J segment 3 bases; nucleotides outside the gene matches: 2. The CDR3 is 13 residues long. This chain's CDR3 is CASSQQGTDTQYF. CDR3 DNA sequence: TGTGCCAGCAGCCAACAGGGGACAGATACGCAGTATTTT. The variable domain in full, completed from reference TRBV5-6 and TRBJ2-3, reads DAGVTQSPTHLIKTRGQQVTLRCSPKSGHDTVSWYQQALGQGPQFIFQYYEEEERQRGNFPDRFSGHQFPNYSSELNVNALLLGDSALYLCASSQQGTDTQYFGPGTRLTVL.

The V and J genes are TRBV7-6 and TRBJ1-1; weak D call: TRBD1 (6 bases). CDR3 size: 13 residues. The ends were cut back, 4 bases at V and 4 bases at J, with 10 bases in the middle. Germline V gene data show CDR1 as SGHVS and CDR2 as FNYEAQ. The CDR3 region has the DNA TGTGCCAGCAGCTCCACAGGGCCCACTGAAGCTTTCTTT. Its translation: CASSSTGPTEAFF.

DNA of the CDR3: TGCGCCAGCAGGAAGGGACCGGAGGTCTACGAGCAGTACTTC. Protein sequence: CASRKGPEVYEQYF. V usage is TRBV5-1 and J usage is TRBJ2-7; possibly TRBD1 or TRBD2 for D (5 bases each). The V end lost 5 bases, the J end lost 3 bases, and 15 bases lay between the germline ends. The CDR3 spans 14 residues. Looked up from germline, CDR1 is SGHRS and CDR2 is YFSETQ.

The chain links TRBV18 to TRBJ2-3; D unclear. The CDR3 length is 17 residues. V was pared by 2 bases and J by 0 bases, with 15 bases between. Germline assignment: CDR1 KGHSH and CDR2 LQKENI. For the CDR3, the DNA is TGTGCCAGCTCACCAATTGAGGCTAGATTAAGCACAGATACGCAGTATTTT. Protein product: CASSPIEARLSTDTQYF. The full variable domain, in which reference TRBV18 and TRBJ2-3 provide the parts outside the CDR3, is NAGVMQNPRHLVRRRGQEARLRCSPMKGHSHVYWYRQLPEEGLKFMVYLQKENIIDESGMPKERFSAEFPKEGPSILRIQQVVRGDSAAYFCASSPIEARLSTDTQYFGPGTRLTVL.

This chain joins TRBV10-3 and TRBJ2-1, with 8 nucleotides matching TRBD2. CDR3 length: 14 residues. The junction had 12 bases not matched to a gene; V was cut back by 8 bases and J by 9 bases. CDR1 ENHRY and CDR2 SYGVKD come from the germline V gene. CDR3 sequence reads: CAIGPAGVLFEQFF. The CDR3 DNA is TGTGCCATCGGTCCAGCGGGAGTGTTGTTTGAGCAGTTCTTC.

V is TRBV28 and J is TRBJ2-4; weak D call: TRBD2 (6 bases). The CDR3 runs to 14 residues. V was trimmed by 7 bases and J by 4 bases, leaving 14 bases between them. CDR1 MDHEN and CDR2 SYDVKM come from the germline V gene. The CDR3: CASISPGVKNIQYF. In DNA form, the CDR3 reads TGTGCCAGCATATCTCCGGGGGTTAAAAACATTCAGTACTTC.

CDR3 nucleotide sequence: TGTGCCAGCAGTTCCAGGACAGGAGACTTTAACTATGGCTACACCTTC. Amino acid sequence: CASSSRTGDFNYGYTF. The chain couples TRBV27 to TRBJ1-2; 7 positions agree with TRBD1. Germline CDR1 is MNHEY and CDR2 is SMNVEV (reference sequence). Unmatched junction bases numbered 9, after V lost 4 bases and J lost 1 base. The CDR3 spans 16 residues.

CDR3 protein: CRGAEHEAFF. In nucleotides, the CDR3 is TGCAGGGGGGCGGAACATGAAGCTTTCTTT. The chain has TRBV20-1 and TRBJ1-1, with D perhaps matching TRBD1 (6 bases). Germline V gene lookup returns CDR1 DFQATT and CDR2 SNEGSKA (reference sequence). This CDR3 is 10 amino acids long.

The rearrangement uses TRBV7-3 and TRBJ2-3; 9 bases are shared with TRBD1. Germline V gene sequence: CDR1 SGHTA, CDR2 FQGTGA. With 2 bases clipped from V and 6 bases from J, the junction kept 6 bases outside the gene matches. This CDR3 is 15 amino acids long. CDR3 sequence: CASSLWGQGFDTQYF. CDR3 bases: TGTGCCAGCAGCTTATGGGGACAGGGTTTCGATACGCAGTATTTT. The whole variable domain, filled in from reference TRBV7-3 and TRBJ2-3, reads GAGVSQTPSNKVTEKGKYVELRCDPISGHTALYWYRQSLGQGPEFLIYFQGTGAADDSGLPNDRFFAVRPEGSVSTLKIQRTERGDSAVYLCASSLWGQGFDTQYFGPGTRLTVL.

The gene calls are TRBV18 and TRBJ1-5; 8 nucleotides align to TRBD1. Germline CDR1 and CDR2: KGHSH and LQKENI. This CDR3 has 16 residues. Germline trimming cut 3 bases from V and 2 bases from J; bases unmatched to any gene: 6. CDR3 sequence reads: CASSPEETGGNQPQHF. The CDR3 DNA reads as TGTGCCAGCTCACCTGAAGAGACAGGGGGCAATCAGCCCCAGCATTTT.

This rearrangement joins TRBV5-1 to TRBJ2-3; a possible D gene is TRBD2 (6 bases). Germline V lookup: CDR1 SGHRS, CDR2 YFSETQ. This CDR3 is built from 15 residues. V dropped 4 bases and J dropped 1 base, with 13 bases sitting between them. In nucleotides, the CDR3 is TGCGCCAGCAGCGCCCGTTCTAGCGGCACAGATACGCAGTATTTT. This encodes CASSARSSGTDTQYF.

The chain is built from TRBV30 and TRBJ2-5; 10 positions agree with TRBD1. The V gene's germline CDR1 is GTSNPN and CDR2 SVGIG (reference sequence). The CDR3 loop spans 15 amino acids. V shed 2 bases and J 5 bases; nucleotides not matched to a gene: 8. The CDR3 is CAWSIDRGRGETQYF. CDR3 nucleotides: TGTGCCTGGAGTATCGACAGGGGGCGCGGGGAGACCCAGTACTTC. Full variable domain (missing parts from reference TRBV30 and TRBJ2-5): SQTIHQWPATLVQPVGSPLSLECTVEGTSNPNLYWYRQAAGRGLQLLFYSVGIGQISSEVPQNLSASRPQDRQFILSSKKLLLSDSGFYLCAWSIDRGRGETQYFGPGTRLLVL.

This chain uses TRBV11-3 with TRBJ2-4; either TRBD1 or TRBD2 may supply D (5 bases each). There are 13 residues in the CDR3. Germline CDR1 and CDR2: SGHNT and YENEEA. Trimming took off 5 bases at V and 9 bases at J, with 14 bases between the two ends. As DNA, the CDR3 is TGTGCCAGCAGCCCCACCCGGGGCGGCATTCAGTACTTC. Its protein product is CASSPTRGGIQYF. Looking up the rest from reference TRBV11-3 and TRBJ2-4 gives the full variable domain: EAGVVQSPRYKIIEKKQPVAFWCNPISGHNTLYWYLQNLGQGPELLIRYENEEAVDDSQLPKDRFSAERLKGVDSTLKIQPAELGDSAVYLCASSPTRGGIQYFGAGTRLSVL.

The genes are TRBV11-3 and TRBJ2-2; 9 nucleotides align to TRBD1. The CDR3 is 15 amino acids. Trimming cost V 5 bases and J 3 bases; bases outside gene matches: 4. Germline-derived CDR1 and CDR2 are SGHNT and YENEEA. CDR3 sequence reads: CASSQDRGDTGELFF. CDR3 DNA sequence: TGTGCCAGCAGCCAAGACAGGGGGGACACCGGGGAGCTGTTTTTT.

The chain has TRBV7-6 and TRBJ2-3; D may match TRBD1 or TRBD2 (5 bases each). This CDR3 is 17 amino acids long. CDR1 is SGHVS and CDR2 is FNYEAQ in the germline V gene. V shed 5 bases and J shed 0 bases, with 18 bases lying between them. The CDR3 loop reads CASSPRPGRGSTDTQYF. The CDR3 region has the DNA TGTGCCAGCAGCCCACGACCGGGACGAGGAAGCACAGATACGCAGTATTTT. The full variable domain, with the rest looked up from reference TRBV7-6 and TRBJ2-3, is GAGVSQSPRYKVTKRGQDVALRCDPISGHVSLYWYRQALGQGPEFLTYFNYEAQQDKSGLPNDRFSAERPEGSISTLTIQRTEQRDSAMYRCASSPRPGRGSTDTQYFGPGTRLTVL.

The rearrangement uses TRBV10-3 and TRBJ2-1; TRBD2 matches at 8 bases. CDR1 ENHRY and CDR2 SYGVKD come from the germline V gene. The CDR3 is 15 residues long. V lost 8 bases, J lost 7 bases, and 13 bases stayed unmatched. The CDR3 spells CAIAPTAGEYNEQFF. CDR3 bases: TGTGCCATCGCCCCTACAGCGGGAGAATATAATGAGCAGTTCTTC.

The gene calls are TRBV9 and TRBJ2-3; D not resolved. V was clipped by 2 bases and J by 2 bases, with 9 bases between them. CDR1 is SGDLS, CDR2 YYNGEE, per germline. This CDR3 region has 14 residues. The CDR3 coding sequence is TGTGCCAGCAGCGTTTCCACCGTCACAGATACGCAGTATTTT. Translation: CASSVSTVTDTQYF.

This chain uses TRBV6-5 with TRBJ2-7, with D hard to call. Germline lookup yields CDR1 MNHEY and CDR2 SVGAGI. The CDR3 consists of 14 residues. V was shortened by 2 bases and J by 0 bases, with 8 bases between the two germline ends. The CDR3, as DNA: TGTGCCAGCAGTTACCAGGAAGCCTCCTACGAGCAGTACTTC. Protein: CASSYQEASYEQYF.

V gene TRBV29-1 combines with J gene TRBJ2-1; 14 bases match TRBD2. CDR1 and CDR2 from the germline V gene are SQVTM and ANQGSEA. This CDR3 has 16 amino acids. With 3 bases clipped from V and 7 bases from J, the junction kept 8 bases outside the gene matches. CDR3: CSVDGKGTSGRNEQFF. The CDR3 DNA reads as TGCAGCGTTGACGGGAAAGGGACTAGCGGGAGAAATGAGCAGTTCTTC.

The V gene is TRBV4-1, the J gene TRBJ2-3; 9 nucleotides match TRBD2. CDR1 and CDR2 (germline): MGHRA, YSYEKL. The V and J ends lost 6 bases and 4 bases, in that order; junction bases with no gene match: 8. The CDR3 spans 15 residues. Written as DNA, the CDR3 is TGCGCCAGCAGTAGGGCAGCGGGAGGCCCAGATACGCAGTATTTT. Translated, it gives CASSRAAGGPDTQYF.

V gene TRBV9 combines with J gene TRBJ2-2, with a tentative D call TRBD2 (6 bases). Germline assignment: CDR1 SGDLS and CDR2 YYNGEE. The CDR3 sequence is 14 residues long. The V end lost 3 bases, the J end lost 7 bases, and 13 bases lay between the germline ends. The CDR3 nucleotides read TGTGCCAGCAGCGCAGGATTTAGCGGCGGGGAGCTGTTTTTT. It specifies CASSAGFSGGELFF. The full variable domain, with the rest looked up from reference TRBV9 and TRBJ2-2, is DSGVTQTPKHLITATGQRVTLRCSPRSGDLSVYWYQQSLDQGLQFLIQYYNGEERAKGNILERFSAQQFPDLHSELNLSSLELGDSALYFCASSAGFSGGELFFGEGSRLTVL.

The chain joins TRBV4-3 to TRBJ1-2, with TRBD1 identical over 7 bases. The CDR3 has 15 amino acids. The germline gives CDR1 LGHNA, CDR2 YSLEER. V trimming: 4 bases; J trimming: 3 bases; junction bases outside the gene matches: 8. The CDR3 region is CASSPAGTADYGYTF. Here the CDR3 DNA reads TGCGCCAGCAGCCCCGCCGGGACAGCCGACTATGGCTACACCTTC.

V and J are TRBV4-1 and TRBJ1-5; maybe TRBD1 (6 bases). Deletions cut 1 base from V and 4 bases from J, with 8 bases between. This CDR3 is built from 14 residues. Germline lookup yields CDR1 MGHRA and CDR2 YSYEKL. DNA of the CDR3: TGCGCCAGCAGCCAAGTACAGGGAAATCAGCCCCAGCATTTT. Amino acids: CASSQVQGNQPQHF.

The chain recombines TRBV28 with TRBJ1-2, with D perhaps matching TRBD1 (6 bases). The CDR3 length is 13 residues. The germline gives CDR1 MDHEN, CDR2 SYDVKM. Trimming left V 9 bases short and J 7 bases short, with 18 bases between. The DNA of the CDR3 is TGTGCCAGTCGGTCCACAGGGTTGGGTGGCTACACCTTC. As protein: CASRSTGLGGYTF.

The rearrangement links TRBV5-8 to TRBJ1-4; D unresolved. V lost 2 bases and J 7 bases, leaving 15 bases between the germline ends. CDR1 is SGHTS, CDR2 YDEGEE, per germline. The CDR3 totals 15 residues. CDR3 region: CASSFGITSSEKLFF. In DNA, the CDR3 is TGTGCCAGCAGCTTTGGGATTACGAGCAGTGAAAAACTGTTTTTT.

The chain combines TRBV27 with TRBJ2-1; a weak D match, TRBD1 (5 bases). Trimming pared 7 bases from V and 2 bases from J, leaving 15 bases between. The CDR3 totals 15 residues. CDR1 is MNHEY and CDR2 is SMNVEV in the germline V gene (reference sequence). The CDR3 is CASTSTGPPYNEQFF. In DNA form, the CDR3 reads TGTGCCAGCACGTCAACAGGACCCCCCTACAATGAGCAGTTCTTC.

This rearrangement joins TRBV6-1 to TRBJ1-4; D remains unclear. The CDR3 is made up of 19 amino acids. Germline-derived CDR1 and CDR2 are MNHNS and SASEGT. V was cut by 3 bases and J by 0 bases, with 20 bases left in between. The CDR3 sequence: CASSDEALNRYATNEKLFF. The CDR3 region has the DNA TGTGCCAGCAGTGACGAAGCTTTGAACCGGTATGCAACTAATGAAAAACTGTTTTTT.